Listed below are T cell receptor beta chains from one sample, sequenced in a study of blood T cell repertoires in COVID-19. Libraries were prepared by immunoSEQ multiplex PCR; TCRdb keeps only in-frame clonotypes and omits some of them. The sample has about 160,000 clones, around nine tenths seen once; the top ten hold roughly a sixth. Sequencing used peripheral blood. Receptors were obtained from a man between 60 and 75 years old with active or convalescent COVID-19. The CDR3 runs from the conserved cysteine through the conserved F or W. The order of the fields is V gene, J gene, clone size, D gene, CDR3 protein, CDR3 DNA. A D gene is named only where the DNA matches it firmly. Expanded clones get a size class; other rows say once, few or many, or leave the size out.

v_gene: TRBV7-9; j_gene: TRBJ2-2; abundance: few; d_gene: TRBD1; CDR3aa: CASSSRDRGHSTGELFF; CDR3nt: TGTGCCAGCAGCTCCCGGGACAGGGGGCATAGCACCGGGGAGCTGTTTTTT
v_gene: TRBV15; j_gene: TRBJ1-3; abundance: -; d_gene: -; CDR3aa: CATSRDLGTRNTIYF; CDR3nt: TGTGCCACCAGCAGAGATTTAGGGACAAGAAACACCATATATTTT
v_gene: TRBV5-6; j_gene: TRBJ1-1; abundance: -; d_gene: -; CDR3aa: CASSPTPGRHGTEAFF; CDR3nt: TGTGCCAGCAGCCCCACGCCAGGGCGTCATGGGACTGAAGCTTTCTTT
v_gene: TRBV3-1/TRBV3-2; j_gene: TRBJ2-7; abundance: -; d_gene: -; CDR3aa: CASSQIAEGPYEQYF; CDR3nt: TGTGCCAGCAGCCAGATAGCGGAGGGCCCTTACGAGCAGTACTTC
v_gene: TRBV7-2; j_gene: TRBJ1-4; abundance: -; d_gene: TRBD1; CDR3aa: CASSSQGANNEKLFF; CDR3nt: TGTGCCAGCAGCTCACAGGGGGCTAACAATGAAAAACTGTTTTTT
v_gene: TRBV7-6; j_gene: TRBJ1-4; abundance: -; d_gene: -; CDR3aa: CASSSRGVEGKLFF; CDR3nt: TGTGCCAGCAGCTCCAGGGGCGTCGAGGGAAAACTGTTTTTT
v_gene: TRBV30; j_gene: TRBJ1-1; abundance: few; d_gene: TRBD1; CDR3aa: CAWRGQGDTEAFF; CDR3nt: TGTGCCTGGCGAGGACAGGGGGACACTGAAGCTTTCTTT
v_gene: TRBV2; j_gene: TRBJ1-3; abundance: -; d_gene: TRBD1; CDR3aa: CASSDGRGRGNTIYF; CDR3nt: TGTGCCAGCAGTGATGGCAGGGGGCGAGGAAACACCATATATTTT
v_gene: TRBV28; j_gene: TRBJ1-2; abundance: -; d_gene: TRBD1; CDR3aa: CASKLSVGTGNGYTF; CDR3nt: TGTGCCAGCAAACTATCTGTCGGGACAGGGAATGGCTACACCTTC
v_gene: TRBV2; j_gene: TRBJ2-2; abundance: -; d_gene: -; CDR3aa: CASSFGGGPNTGELFF; CDR3nt: TGTGCCAGCAGTTTCGGAGGGGGCCCGAACACCGGGGAGCTGTTTTTT
v_gene: TRBV27; j_gene: TRBJ2-1; abundance: -; d_gene: -; CDR3aa: CASRGGGRGEQFF; CDR3nt: TGTGCCAGCAGAGGGGGGGGCCGGGGTGAGCAGTTCTTC
v_gene: TRBV7-2; j_gene: TRBJ1-1; abundance: -; d_gene: -; CDR3aa: CASSVQGNTEAFF; CDR3nt: TGTGCCAGCAGCGTACAGGGGAACACTGAAGCTTTCTTT
v_gene: TRBV28; j_gene: TRBJ2-7; abundance: -; d_gene: -; CDR3aa: CASSLSSYEQYF; CDR3nt: TGTGCCAGCAGTCTTAGTTCCTACGAGCAGTACTTC
v_gene: TRBV2; j_gene: TRBJ2-3; abundance: -; d_gene: TRBD1; CDR3aa: CASSEQGAADTQYF; CDR3nt: TGTGCCAGCAGTGAACAGGGGGCGGCAGATACGCAGTATTTT
v_gene: TRBV30; j_gene: TRBJ1-2; abundance: -; d_gene: -; CDR3aa: CAWRQGMGGYTF; CDR3nt: TGTGCCTGGAGACAGGGTATGGGAGGCTACACCTTC
v_gene: TRBV25-1; j_gene: TRBJ2-7; abundance: -; d_gene: TRBD2; CDR3aa: CASSDIAGGGEEEQYF; CDR3nt: TGTGCCAGCAGTGATATAGCGGGAGGGGGGGAAGAAGAGCAGTACTTC
v_gene: TRBV5-5; j_gene: TRBJ1-2; abundance: -; d_gene: TRBD1; CDR3aa: CASSLTGTDYGYTF; CDR3nt: TGTGCCAGCAGCTTGACCGGGACAGACTATGGCTACACCTTC
v_gene: TRBV5-1; j_gene: TRBJ2-7; abundance: -; d_gene: TRBD2; CDR3aa: CASSLAGGLVFYEQYF; CDR3nt: TGCGCCAGCAGCTTGGCGGGCGGACTAGTATTCTACGAGCAGTACTTC
v_gene: TRBV16; j_gene: TRBJ2-2; abundance: -; d_gene: -; CDR3aa: CASSGQPNTGELFF; CDR3nt: TGTGCCAGCAGCGGACAGCCGAACACCGGGGAGCTGTTTTTT
v_gene: TRBV6-5; j_gene: TRBJ1-2; abundance: once; d_gene: TRBD1; CDR3aa: CASSLRTGTLGYTF; CDR3nt: TGTGCCAGCAGCCTCCGGACAGGGACTTTAGGCTACACCTTC
v_gene: TRBV6-5; j_gene: TRBJ1-2; abundance: -; d_gene: TRBD1; CDR3aa: CASSYLQTGGLGGYTF; CDR3nt: TGTGCCAGCAGTTACCTACAGACAGGGGGCCTGGGTGGCTACACCTTC
v_gene: TRBV10-2; j_gene: TRBJ2-3; abundance: once; d_gene: TRBD1; CDR3aa: CASSEGTGKTDTQYF; CDR3nt: TGCGCCAGCAGTGAAGGGACAGGGAAAACAGATACGCAGTATTTT